This is a list of T cell receptor beta chains from one sample in a study of long-term antiretroviral therapy in people with HIV. Profiled with immunoSEQ multiplex PCR; TCRdb holds only in-frame clones, not every one. Of 48,000 or so clones detected, approximately 79% appear once; the ten largest clones hold 2.5% to 3.5%. The input for sequencing was unsorted PBMCs, taken 0.8 years after starting antiretroviral therapy. Receptors originate from a woman aged 18-29 years with HIV. Each CDR3 is given with its conserved first and last residue.

j_call v_call cdr3_aa
TRBJ1-4 TRBV9 CASSYRSSNEKLFF
TRBJ2-2 TRBV11-2 CASSSGQANTGELFF
TRBJ1-1 TRBV5-1 CASSLGGGGSGSTEAFF
TRBJ2-7 TRBV4-1 CASSQETSSYEQYF
TRBJ2-1 TRBV29-1 CSVEAAGRGLYEQFF
TRBJ1-1 TRBV19 CASSIDRGRTEAFF
TRBJ1-5 TRBV7-2 CASSLYGQGSNQPQHF
TRBJ2-1 TRBV14 CASSQDWRGAGGPLYNEQFF
TRBJ2-7 TRBV14 CASSQEIYEQYF
TRBJ1-5 TRBV5-1 CASSLDGTRNQPQHF
TRBJ1-4 TRBV27 CASSADRFNEKLFF
TRBJ2-1 TRBV5-1 CASSQGGAGAPGIEQFF
TRBJ2-5 TRBV6-5 CASRGEGRPQETQYF
TRBJ2-7 TRBV4-2 CASSQDTGLAGPLGDEQYF
TRBJ2-2 TRBV11-2 CASSLYRGRTGELFF
TRBJ1-5 TRBV9 CASSVDFNQPQHF
TRBJ2-1 TRBV29-1 CSVEDLTGTGNYNEQFF
TRBJ2-3 TRBV9 CASRGDSFGPPPDTQYF
TRBJ2-7 TRBV4-3 CASSQFRDSYTYEQYF
TRBJ1-5 TRBV19 CASSISGGNQPQHF
TRBJ1-3 TRBV7-9 CASSPTGTHSGNTIYF
TRBJ2-7 TRBV7-6 CASSPQGTGEQYF
TRBJ2-1 TRBV4-1 CASSQDFGNEQFF
TRBJ2-5 TRBV19 CASNPRRTSGVNQETQYF
TRBJ2-1 TRBV7-2 CASSMGLAGAEQFF
TRBJ1-5 TRBV6-5 CASSLSQGTGNQPQHF
TRBJ2-2 TRBV18 CASSPPGRLPGELFF
TRBJ2-2 TRBV18 CASSPTGPNTGELFF
TRBJ1-5 TRBV6-6 CASSPTGGSGQPQHF
TRBJ1-3 TRBV4-1 CASSLGEVGGNTIYF
TRBJ1-1 TRBV7-2 CASSVDSEAFF
TRBJ2-3 TRBV29-1 CSVVKSTDTQYF
TRBJ1-5 TRBV9 CASSVKGNQPQHF
TRBJ1-4 TRBV18 CASSLQGGGPEKLFF